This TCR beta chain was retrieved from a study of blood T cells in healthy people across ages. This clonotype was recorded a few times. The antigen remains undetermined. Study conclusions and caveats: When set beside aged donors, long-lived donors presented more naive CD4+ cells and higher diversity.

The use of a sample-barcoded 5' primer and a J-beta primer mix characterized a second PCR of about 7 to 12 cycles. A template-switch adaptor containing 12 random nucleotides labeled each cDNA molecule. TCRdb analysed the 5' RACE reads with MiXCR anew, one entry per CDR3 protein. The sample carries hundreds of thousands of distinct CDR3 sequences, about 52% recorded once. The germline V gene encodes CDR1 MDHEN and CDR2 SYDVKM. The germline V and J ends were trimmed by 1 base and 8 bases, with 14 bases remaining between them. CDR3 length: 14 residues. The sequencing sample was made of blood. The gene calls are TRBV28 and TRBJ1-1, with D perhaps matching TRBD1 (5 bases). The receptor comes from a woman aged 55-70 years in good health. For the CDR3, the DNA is TGTGCCAGCAGTTTATCGGGGGGGGATTGGGAAGCTTTCTTT. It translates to CASSLSGGDWEAFF.